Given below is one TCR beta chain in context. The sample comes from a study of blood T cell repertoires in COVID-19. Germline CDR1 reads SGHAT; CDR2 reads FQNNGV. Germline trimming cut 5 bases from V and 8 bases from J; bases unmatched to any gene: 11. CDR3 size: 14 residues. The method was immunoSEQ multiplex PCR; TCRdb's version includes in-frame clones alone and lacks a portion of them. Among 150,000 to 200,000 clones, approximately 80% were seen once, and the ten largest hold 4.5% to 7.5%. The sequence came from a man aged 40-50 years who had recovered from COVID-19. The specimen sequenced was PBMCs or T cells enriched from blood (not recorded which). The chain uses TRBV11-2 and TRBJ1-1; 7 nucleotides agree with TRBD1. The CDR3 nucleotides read TGTGCCAGCAGCCCCCTTCGAAACAGGGGAGAAGCTTTCTTT. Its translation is CASSPLRNRGEAFF.